These 18 T cell receptor beta chains originate from one sample sequenced in a study of T cell repertoires in cytomegalovirus infection (dated by TCRdb to the late 2010s). Sequencing took place on an Illumina HiSeq 1500. Using fastp at Q25 and MiXCR, TCRdb reprocessed the public reads and kept productive beta chains. Rows merge per CDR3 protein into single entries with the most common DNA and genes. Counted in this sample were under 800,000 distinct CDR3 sequences; 20% to 25% of them appeared once. Jointly, the top ten make up 6.5% to 10% of the sample. Sequencing used CD8+ T cells from PBMCs. The receptors come from a human donor in good health (CMV status not recorded). Some clones in this sample may be carry-over from other donors' samples.

This clonotype has ten or more counts. This chain uses TRBV28 with TRBJ1-2; D may be TRBD1 (5 bases). Germline V gene sequence: CDR1 MDHEN, CDR2 SYDVKM. This CDR3 contains 13 residues. Trimming left V 3 bases short and J 4 bases short, with 9 bases between. CDR3 protein: CASSFDSFYGYTF. CDR3 nucleotide sequence: TGTGCCAGCAGTTTCGACAGCTTCTATGGCTACACCTTC.

This clonotype was seen at least ten times. The V call is TRBV25-1, the J call TRBJ1-5; weak D call: TRBD1 (5 bases). This CDR3 has 14 residues. Trimming took 3 bases from V and 0 from J, leaving 6 bases between them. The V gene's germline CDR1 is MGHDK and CDR2 SYGVNS. DNA for the CDR3: TGTGCCAGCAGTGACAGGGCTAGCAATCAGCCCCAGCATTTT. The encoded protein is CASSDRASNQPQHF.

This chain connects TRBV6-2 or TRBV6-3 to TRBJ2-7, with D possibly being TRBD1 or TRBD2 (5 bases each). Trimming removed 7 bases at V and 6 bases at J, with 16 bases between. The CDR3 has 13 amino acids. Germline V lookup: CDR1 MNHEY, CDR2 SVGEGT. CDR3 region: CASTVGGGAEQYV. Written as DNA, the CDR3 is TGTGCCAGCACCGTCGGTGGGGGTGCCGAGCAGTACGTC.

This clonotype has at least ten counts. This chain links TRBV7-8 with TRBJ2-1; TRBD1 matches 7 bases. Per the germline V gene, CDR1 is SGHVS and CDR2 is FQNEAQ. CDR3 size: 16 residues. Losses at the gene ends were 0 bases for V and 8 bases for J; bases not matched to a gene: 10. CDR3 residues: CASSLALGQVRHEQFF. CDR3 nucleotides: TGTGCCAGCAGCTTAGCGCTAGGACAGGTTCGTCATGAGCAGTTCTTC.

This clonotype was recorded at least ten times. The rearrangement links TRBV7-2 to TRBJ2-1; TRBD2 aligns across 12 bases. CDR1 SGHTA and CDR2 FQGNSA come from the germline V gene. The CDR3 runs 17 residues. The junction had 7 bases not matched to a gene; V was cut back by 0 bases and J by 7 bases. The DNA of the CDR3 is TGTGCCAGCAGCTTAGCCCCCCTAGCGGGGGGGCCAAATGAGCAGTTCTTC. It yields the protein CASSLAPLAGGPNEQFF. Looking up the rest from reference TRBV7-2 and TRBJ2-1 gives the full variable domain: GAGVSQSPSNKVTEKGKDVELRCDPISGHTALYWYRQSLGQGLEFLIYFQGNSAPDKSGLPSDRFSAERTGGSVSTLTIQRTQQEDSAVYLCASSLAPLAGGPNEQFFGPGTRLTVL.

The chain carries TRBV6-2 or TRBV6-3 and TRBJ2-7; possibly TRBD1 for D (6 bases). The germline V gene has CDR1 MNHEY and CDR2 SVGEGT. CDR3 size: 13 residues. The germline V and J ends were trimmed by 5 bases and 5 bases, with 13 bases remaining between them. Here the CDR3 DNA reads TGTGCCAGCAGTCCAACAGGGTTCAACGAGCAGTACTTC. Protein sequence: CASSPTGFNEQYF.

This clonotype was recorded at least ten times. The rearrangement uses TRBV4-1 and TRBJ2-3, with D unresolved. Germline CDR1 is MGHRA and CDR2 is YSYEKL. The CDR3 length is 14 residues. V lost 4 bases to trimming and J lost 4 bases, with 12 bases between them. The CDR3 DNA follows: TGCGCCAGCAGCCCCCGACCGGCTCCAGATACGCAGTATTTT. Amino acid sequence: CASSPRPAPDTQYF.

The chain recombines TRBV6-5 with TRBJ1-1; perhaps TRBD1 as D (6 bases). Trimming left V 0 bases short and J 4 bases short, with 12 bases between. Germline V gene sequence: CDR1 MNHEY, CDR2 SVGAGI. The CDR3 covers 15 residues. The CDR3 DNA reads as TGTGCCAGCAGTTACTCTTTTATAGGGGGCACTGAAGCTTTCTTT. This sequence encodes CASSYSFIGGTEAFF.

This clonotype was seen many times. The chain joins TRBV7-2 to TRBJ1-1; D remains ambiguous. Germline V CDR1 and CDR2: SGHTA, FQGNSA. Deletions cut 4 bases from V and 3 bases from J, with 9 bases between. This CDR3 spans 13 amino acids. CDR3 region: CASSSPTDTEAFF. The CDR3 nucleotides read TGTGCCAGCAGCTCTCCGACGGACACTGAAGCTTTCTTT.

The rearrangement uses TRBV29-1 and TRBJ2-2; either TRBD1 or TRBD2 may supply D (5 bases each). Trimming took off 6 bases at V and 7 bases at J, with 15 bases between the two ends. The CDR3 loop spans 13 amino acids. The germline CDR1 and CDR2 sequences are SQVTM and ANQGSEA. CDR3 amino acids: CSVTGTLIGELFF. The CDR3 bases are TGCAGCGTCACCGGGACCCTGATCGGGGAGCTGTTTTTT.

The chain has TRBV6-6 and TRBJ2-7; TRBD2 agrees at 8 bases. This CDR3 has 16 residues. With 0 bases clipped from V and 2 bases from J, the junction kept 6 bases outside the gene matches. CDR1 and CDR2 from the germline V gene are MNHNY and SVGAGI (reference sequence). CDR3 nucleotides: TGTGCCAGCAGTTACTCGACTAGCGCCACGACCTACGAGCAGTACGTC. Translating gives CASSYSTSATTYEQYV.

This clonotype has a count of ten or more. CDR3 nucleotides: TGTGCCAGCAGCATATACGGGACAGGGGGAAACTACGAGCAGTACTTC. Its translation: CASSIYGTGGNYEQYF. The chain is built from TRBV7-9 and TRBJ2-7; 11 positions match TRBD1. The CDR3 is made up of 16 amino acids. CDR1 is SEHNR and CDR2 is FQNEAQ in the germline V gene (reference sequence). V trimming: 5 bases; J trimming: 3 bases; junction bases outside the gene matches: 9. Variable domain in full (rest from reference TRBV7-9 and TRBJ2-7): DTGVSQNPRHKITKRGQNVTFRCDPISEHNRLYWYRQTLGQGPEFLTYFQNEAQLEKSRLLSDRFSAERPKGSFSTLEIQRTEQGDSAMYLCASSIYGTGGNYEQYFGPGTRLTVT.

Only a few counts were recorded for this clonotype. This chain uses TRBV4-1 with TRBJ2-1; 8 positions match TRBD1. The CDR3 is 14 residues long. J was trimmed by 9 bases and V by 0 bases; bases with no gene match: 4. Germline V gene data show CDR1 as MGHRA and CDR2 as YSYEKL. The CDR3 loop reads CASSQDRGLTEQFF. DNA of the CDR3: TGCGCCAGCAGCCAAGACAGGGGGCTCACTGAGCAGTTCTTC.

Concerning this clonotype itself: This may stem from a read error, because a much larger clone lies one nucleotide away. The chain joins TRBV7-6 to TRBJ1-1; D gene unclear. V was cut by 5 bases and J by 5 bases, with 12 bases left in between. Looked up from germline, CDR1 is SGHVS and CDR2 is FNYEAQ. CDR3 size: 13 residues. CDR3 in amino acids: CASSIYRGTEAFF. CDR3 bases: TGTGCCAGCAGCATATACCGAGGGACTGAAGCTTTCTTT. Full variable domain (missing parts from reference TRBV7-6 and TRBJ1-1): GAGVSQSPRYKVTKRGQDVALRCDPISGHVSLYWYRQALGQGPEFLTYFNYEAQQDKSGLPNDRFSAERPEGSISTLTIQRTEQRDSAMYRCASSIYRGTEAFFGQGTRLTVV.

The chain uses TRBV29-1 and TRBJ1-5; 9 nucleotides agree with TRBD1. This CDR3 region has 14 residues. The germline V gene has CDR1 SQVTM and CDR2 ANQGSEA. The V gene end was trimmed by 8 bases and the J gene end by 4 bases; junction bases not matched to a gene: 9. In DNA form, the CDR3 reads TGCAGCACTGGGACAGGGAATTCTAATCAGCCCCAGCATTTT. Residues: CSTGTGNSNQPQHF.

A few counts support this clonotype. One base away lies a much larger clone, so this may be a sequencing read error. The chain carries TRBV12-3 or TRBV12-4 and TRBJ2-7; D is perhaps TRBD1 (6 bases). CDR3 size: 13 residues. Trimming stripped 4 bases from V and 1 base from J, with 8 bases between. The DNA of the CDR3 is TGTGCCAGCAGTTACGGACAGTCCTACGAGCAGTACTTC. Translation gives CASSYGQSYEQYF.

The CDR3 here is CASSSMVGYEQYF. The DNA of the CDR3 is TGTGCCAGCAGCTCGATGGTCGGCTACGAGCAGTACTTC. The rearrangement uses TRBV13 and TRBJ2-7; D remains unclear. The V gene's germline CDR1 is PRHDT and CDR2 FYEKMQ (reference sequence). The length of the CDR3 is 13 residues. Trimming removed 4 bases at V and 3 bases at J, with 10 bases between.

This clonotype was seen ten or more times. The CDR3, as DNA: TGTGCCAGCAGCGAAACCAGGGACAGAAGTTTGAATGGCTACACCTTC. It translates to CASSETRDRSLNGYTF. The chain carries TRBV7-9 and TRBJ1-2, with 7 bases fitting TRBD1. This CDR3 comprises 16 residues. Losses at the gene ends were 5 bases for V and 6 bases for J; bases not matched to a gene: 15. Germline V gene data show CDR1 as SEHNR and CDR2 as FQNEAQ (reference sequence).